The 5 T cell receptor beta chains listed next were all sequenced from one sample in a study of T cell clonality in common variable immunodeficiency. The repertoire was sequenced with immunoSEQ multiplex PCR; TCRdb's copy has only in-frame clones and lacks some. The sample counts roughly 32,000 clones, none seen once; the ten largest own 3.5% to 4.5%. The material sequenced was peripheral blood mononuclear cells. These receptors all come from a person aged 18 to 70 in good health.

This clone appeared many times. The CDR3 end lies 3 residues beyond the end of the read and is filled in from the germline J gene. The chain links TRBV2 to TRBJ1-1; D is undetermined. The CDR3 totals 15 residues. Trimming took 6 bases from V and 0 from J, leaving 14 bases between them. From germline, CDR1 is SNHLY and CDR2 FYNNEI. CDR3 region: CASRNRGYMNTEAFF. The sequenced CDR3 bases are TGTGCCAGCAGAAATCGGGGTTACATGAACACTGAA.

This clone has a count of ten or more. The read gets to within 3 residues of the CDR3 end, and the germline J gene fills in the rest. The chain is built from TRBV30 and TRBJ1-1, with 8 nucleotides matching TRBD1. Germline V gives CDR1 GTSNPN, CDR2 SVGIG (reference sequence). The CDR3 spans 14 residues. J lost 5 bases, V lost 3 bases, and 8 bases had no gene match. CDR3 protein: CAWSKTGGGTEAFF. CDR3 bases read: TGTGCCTGGAGCAAAACAGGGGGAGGAACTGAA.

A note on this clone: The CDR3 end lies 3 residues beyond the end of the read and is filled in from the germline J gene. The chain carries TRBV7-8 and TRBJ1-2; D unclear. The germline CDR1 and CDR2 sequences are SGHVS and FQNEAQ. The CDR3 consists of 16 residues. CDR3 sequence: CASSPYRLAGGYDYTF. The covered CDR3 bases are TGTGCCAGCAGCCCATACCGACTAGCGGGAGGATACGAC.

In the case of this clone: The read ends 3 residues before the CDR3 terminus; that terminus is restored from the germline J gene. The J gene is TRBJ1-2, the V gene TRBV19; 11 positions match TRBD1. The CDR3 sequence is 12 residues long. Germline V gives CDR1 LNHDA, CDR2 SQIVND (reference sequence). CDR3 residues: CASGDRGTDYTF. The CDR3 bases that were read are TGTGCCAGTGGGGACAGGGGGACCGAC.

This clone was seen repeatedly, ten times or more. The observed sequence ends 3 residues before the CDR3 terminus, with the missing tail filled in from the germline J gene. V and J are TRBV7-8 and TRBJ2-3; possibly TRBD2 for D (6 bases). The germline V gene encodes CDR1 SGHVS and CDR2 FQNEAQ. This CDR3 contains 16 residues. Between the trimmed V and J ends, which lost 5 bases and 0 bases, there was a span of 15 bases. CDR3 region: CASSIPDAGSTDTQYF. CDR3 DNA (partial): TGTGCCAGCAGCATCCCCGATGCGGGGAGCACAGATACG.